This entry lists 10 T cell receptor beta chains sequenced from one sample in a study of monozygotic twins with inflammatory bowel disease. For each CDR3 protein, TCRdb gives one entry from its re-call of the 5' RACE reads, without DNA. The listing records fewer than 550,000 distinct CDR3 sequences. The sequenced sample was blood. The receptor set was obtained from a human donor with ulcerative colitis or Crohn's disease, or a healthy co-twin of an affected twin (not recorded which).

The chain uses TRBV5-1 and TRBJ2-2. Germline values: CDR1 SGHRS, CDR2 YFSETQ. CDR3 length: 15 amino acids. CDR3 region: CASSLATAYTGELFF.

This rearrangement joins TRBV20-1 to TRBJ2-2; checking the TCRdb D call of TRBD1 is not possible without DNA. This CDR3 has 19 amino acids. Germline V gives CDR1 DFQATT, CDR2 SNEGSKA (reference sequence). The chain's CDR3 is CSARYNPGQAGPGTGELFF.

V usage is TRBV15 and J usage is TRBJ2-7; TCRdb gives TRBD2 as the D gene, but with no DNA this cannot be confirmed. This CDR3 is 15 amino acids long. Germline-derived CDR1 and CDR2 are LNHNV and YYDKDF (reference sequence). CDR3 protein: CATRPGLADSYEQYF.

CDR3 sequence reads: CSARDWRLAEYNEQFF. The chain uses TRBV20-1 and TRBJ2-1; TCRdb's D gene call, TRBD2, goes unchecked for lack of DNA. Germline CDR1 reads DFQATT; CDR2 reads SNEGSKA (reference sequence). This CDR3 comprises 16 residues.

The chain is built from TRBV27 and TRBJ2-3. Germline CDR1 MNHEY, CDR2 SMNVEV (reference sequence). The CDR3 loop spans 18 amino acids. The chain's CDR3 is CASSLGYGESIRTDTQYF.

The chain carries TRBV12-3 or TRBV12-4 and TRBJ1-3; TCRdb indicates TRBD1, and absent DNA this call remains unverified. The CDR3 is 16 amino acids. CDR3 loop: CASSSRDRGTGNTIYF.

Here the CDR3 reads CTSRTSGSNTGELFF. This chain links TRBV3-1 with TRBJ2-2; TCRdb selects TRBD2, and the lack of DNA leaves this call unchecked. This CDR3 spans 15 amino acids. Germline loops: CDR1 LGHDT, CDR2 YNNKEL (reference sequence).

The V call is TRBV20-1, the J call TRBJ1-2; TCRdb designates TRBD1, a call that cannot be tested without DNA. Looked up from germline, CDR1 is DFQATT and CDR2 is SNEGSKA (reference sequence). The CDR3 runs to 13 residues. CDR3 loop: CSARGDREYGYTF.

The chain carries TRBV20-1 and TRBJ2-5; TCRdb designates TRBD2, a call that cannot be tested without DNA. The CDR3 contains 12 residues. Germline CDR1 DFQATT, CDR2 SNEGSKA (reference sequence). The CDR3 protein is CSARAGEETQYF.

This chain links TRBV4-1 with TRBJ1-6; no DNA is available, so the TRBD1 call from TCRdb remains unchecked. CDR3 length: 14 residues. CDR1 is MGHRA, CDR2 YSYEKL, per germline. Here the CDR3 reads CASSQEAGYSPLHF.